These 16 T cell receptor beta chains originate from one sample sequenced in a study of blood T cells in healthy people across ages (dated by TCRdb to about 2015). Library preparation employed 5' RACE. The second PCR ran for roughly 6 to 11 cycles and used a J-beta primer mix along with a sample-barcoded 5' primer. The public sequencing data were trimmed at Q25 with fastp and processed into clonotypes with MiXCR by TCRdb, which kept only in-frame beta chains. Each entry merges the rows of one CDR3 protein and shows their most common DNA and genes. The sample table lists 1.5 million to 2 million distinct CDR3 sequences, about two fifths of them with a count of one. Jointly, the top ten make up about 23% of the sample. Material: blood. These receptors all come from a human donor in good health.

CDR3 region: CASSQDWDGYQPQHF. CDR3 nucleotide sequence: TGTGCCAGCAGCCAAGATTGGGACGGATATCAGCCCCAGCATTTT. V gene TRBV3-1 combines with J gene TRBJ1-5; D possibly corresponds to TRBD1 (5 bases). CDR3 size: 15 residues. V was shortened by 0 bases and J by 5 bases, with 11 bases between the two germline ends. In germline, CDR1 is LGHDT, CDR2 YNNKEL (reference sequence). Full variable domain (rest looked up from reference TRBV3-1 and TRBJ1-5): DTAVSQTPKYLVTQMGNDKSIKCEQNLGHDTMYWYKQDSKKFLKIMFSYNNKELIINETVPNRFSPKSPDKAHLNLHINSLELGDSAVYFCASSQDWDGYQPQHFGDGTRLSIL.

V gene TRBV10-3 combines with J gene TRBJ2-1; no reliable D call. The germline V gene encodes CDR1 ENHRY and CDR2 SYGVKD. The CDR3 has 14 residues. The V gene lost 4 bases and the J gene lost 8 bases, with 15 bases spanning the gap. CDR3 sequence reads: CAISGGQSLDEQFF. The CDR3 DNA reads TGTGCCATCAGTGGCGGCCAAAGCCTCGATGAGCAGTTCTTC.

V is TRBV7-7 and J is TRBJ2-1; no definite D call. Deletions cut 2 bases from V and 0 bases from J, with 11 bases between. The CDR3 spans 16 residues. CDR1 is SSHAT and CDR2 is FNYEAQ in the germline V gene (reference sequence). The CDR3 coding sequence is TGTGCCAGCAGCTTAAATGGCCTGAGCTCCTACAATGAGCAGTTCTTC. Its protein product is CASSLNGLSSYNEQFF.

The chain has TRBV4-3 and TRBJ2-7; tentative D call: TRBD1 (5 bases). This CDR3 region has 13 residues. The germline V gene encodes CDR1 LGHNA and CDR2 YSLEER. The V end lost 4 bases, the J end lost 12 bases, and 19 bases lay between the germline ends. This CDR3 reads CASSPEVGARGYF. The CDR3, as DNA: TGCGCCAGCAGCCCCGAGGTTGGGGCTAGGGGGTACTTC.

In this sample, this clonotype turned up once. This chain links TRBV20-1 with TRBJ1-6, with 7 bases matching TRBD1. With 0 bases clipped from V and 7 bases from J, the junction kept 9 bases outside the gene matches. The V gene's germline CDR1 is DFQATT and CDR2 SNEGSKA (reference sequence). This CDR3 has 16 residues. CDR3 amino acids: CSARDLGDSFNSPLHF. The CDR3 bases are TGCAGTGCTAGAGATTTAGGGGACAGCTTCAATTCACCCCTCCACTTT.

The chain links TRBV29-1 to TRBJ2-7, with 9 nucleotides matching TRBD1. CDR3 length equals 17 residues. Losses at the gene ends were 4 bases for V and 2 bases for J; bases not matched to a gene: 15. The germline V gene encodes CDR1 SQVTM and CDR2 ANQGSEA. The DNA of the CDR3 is TGCAGCGTTGGGGGTTCGTTGGGGACAGGGAGGACCTACGAGCAGTACTTC. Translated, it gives CSVGGSLGTGRTYEQYF.

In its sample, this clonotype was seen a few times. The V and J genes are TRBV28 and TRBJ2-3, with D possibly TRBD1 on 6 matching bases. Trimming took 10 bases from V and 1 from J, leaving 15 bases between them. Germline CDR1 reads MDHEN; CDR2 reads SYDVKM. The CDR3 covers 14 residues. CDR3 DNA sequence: TGTGCCACCCTACCGGGACACCGCACAGATACGCAGTATTTT. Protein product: CATLPGHRTDTQYF.

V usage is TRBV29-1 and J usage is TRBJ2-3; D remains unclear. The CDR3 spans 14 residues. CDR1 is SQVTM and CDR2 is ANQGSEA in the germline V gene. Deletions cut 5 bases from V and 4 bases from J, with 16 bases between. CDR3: CSVPPGSGADTQYF. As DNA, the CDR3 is TGCAGCGTTCCGCCGGGCTCCGGCGCAGATACGCAGTATTTT.

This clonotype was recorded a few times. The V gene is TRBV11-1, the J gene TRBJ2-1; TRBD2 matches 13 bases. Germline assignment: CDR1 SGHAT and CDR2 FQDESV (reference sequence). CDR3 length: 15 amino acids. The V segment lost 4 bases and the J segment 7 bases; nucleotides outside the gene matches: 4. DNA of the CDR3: TGTGCCAGCAGCTCCTGGACTAGCGGGGGAAATGAGCAGTTCTTC. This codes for CASSSWTSGGNEQFF.

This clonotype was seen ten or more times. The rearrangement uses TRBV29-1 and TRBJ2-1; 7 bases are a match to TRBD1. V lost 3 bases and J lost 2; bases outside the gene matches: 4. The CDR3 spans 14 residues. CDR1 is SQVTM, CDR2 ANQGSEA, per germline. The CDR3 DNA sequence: TGCAGCGTTGACCGGGACAGAGCCTACAATGAGCAGTTCTTC. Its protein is CSVDRDRAYNEQFF.

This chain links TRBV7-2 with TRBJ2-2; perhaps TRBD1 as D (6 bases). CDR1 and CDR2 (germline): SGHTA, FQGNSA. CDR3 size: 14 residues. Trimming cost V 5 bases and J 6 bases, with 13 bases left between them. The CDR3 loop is CASSPHRVPGELFF. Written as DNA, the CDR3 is TGTGCCAGCAGCCCCCACAGGGTTCCCGGGGAGCTGTTTTTT.

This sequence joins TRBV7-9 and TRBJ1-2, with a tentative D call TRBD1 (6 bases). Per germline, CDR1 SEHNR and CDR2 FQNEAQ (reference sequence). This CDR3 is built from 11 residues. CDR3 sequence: CGFGGSYGYTF. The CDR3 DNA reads TGTGGGTTCGGGGGCAGCTATGGCTACACCTTC.

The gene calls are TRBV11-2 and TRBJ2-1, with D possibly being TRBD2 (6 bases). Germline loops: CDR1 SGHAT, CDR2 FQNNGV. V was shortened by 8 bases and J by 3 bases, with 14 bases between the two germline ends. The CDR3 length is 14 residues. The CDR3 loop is CASRVGGGYNEQFF. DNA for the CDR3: TGTGCCAGCCGTGTGGGGGGAGGCTACAATGAGCAGTTCTTC.

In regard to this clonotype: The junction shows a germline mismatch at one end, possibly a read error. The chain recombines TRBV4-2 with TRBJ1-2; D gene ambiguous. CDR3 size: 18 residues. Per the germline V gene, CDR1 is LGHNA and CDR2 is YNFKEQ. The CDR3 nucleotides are TGTGCCGGCAGCCAAGGGTCCGGAGGTGCAGAAACTAACTATGGCTACACCTTC. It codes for CAGSQGSGGAETNYGYTF.

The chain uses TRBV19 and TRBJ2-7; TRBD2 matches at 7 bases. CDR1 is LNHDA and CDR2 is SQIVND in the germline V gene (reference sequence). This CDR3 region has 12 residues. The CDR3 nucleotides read TGTACCACAAGTGCGGGGGACTACGAGCAGTACTTC. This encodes CTTSAGDYEQYF.

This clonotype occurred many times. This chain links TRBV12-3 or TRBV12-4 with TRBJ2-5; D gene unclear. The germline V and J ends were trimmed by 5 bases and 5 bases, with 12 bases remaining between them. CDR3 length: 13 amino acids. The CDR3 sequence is CASSRRQWETQYF. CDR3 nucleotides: TGTGCCAGCAGTAGAAGGCAATGGGAGACCCAGTACTTC.